This entry is about one TCR beta chain. This clonotype has a handful of counts. This receptor's antigen is unknown. Per-base quality was not reported, and no clone a single base away is much larger than it. This sample is part of a study of T-cell memory formation after mild COVID-19 (dated by TCRdb to the early 2020s). Study-wide context: TCR sequence clusters from the two donors were largely donor specific. Two young, previously healthy adult volunteers made up the cohort, one male and one female. In two donors, T-cell clones that expanded and contracted after mild COVID-19 were tracked by sequencing TCRalpha and TCRbeta repertoires over time. The research as a whole found: Whether the second-wave clones peaking on day 37 were SARS-CoV-2 specific was not confirmed. Balanced CD4/CD8 phenotypes were observed for clones contracting from day 15 to 85, whereas a bias towards CD4+ was observed for a second wave of clones expanding from day 15 to 37. Only a couple of mild cases were covered in the study, and larger cohorts including severe cases with pre-infection samples were considered necessary. Contracting CD4+ clones were located mainly in the CM and EM memory subsets, whereas CD8+ clones were found to be enriched in EMRA. Some responding clones were detected in pre-infection memory, suggesting pre-existing cross-reactive memory T cells joined the SARS-CoV-2 response.

Ficoll-Paque density gradient centrifugation was the method used to isolate PBMCs. CDR1 and CDR2 were assigned from the germline V gene as LGHNA and YNFKEQ. Trimming at the junction amounts to 3 bases on V and 6 bases on J, and the germline ends lie 18 bases apart. Including cysteine and phenylalanine, the CDR3 has 16 amino acids. The only DNA kept is the CDR3, 48 bases in frame from the first base. The run used an Illumina NovaSeq 6000. TCRalpha and TCRbeta cDNA libraries were constructed by 5'RACE with constant-segment primers, with sample barcodes and unique molecular identifiers being introduced. Trizol reagent was used to extract RNA from every sample. The libraries were amplified in two PCR steps, and the second step added a second sample barcode and Illumina TruSeq adapters. Sequencing of the libraries was done on an Illumina NovaSeq, producing 2 x 150 bp paired-end reads. The original pipeline was this. The reads were demultiplexed and collapsed into UMI-guided consensus sequences using migec v1.2.7. Using mixcr v2.1.11, UMI consensuses were aligned to TRA and TRB V and J templates and then assembled into clonotypes. A clonotype was counted as expanded or contracted only when both edgeR and NoisET called the clonotype significant, with the noise models trained on biological replicates. For edgeR calls, a false discovery rate-adjusted p below 0.01 and a log2 fold-change threshold of 1 were applied. As an exploratory analysis of dynamics, max-normalized trajectories of the 1000 most abundant clonotypes were examined by PCA with hierarchical clustering. The CD4 or CD8 phenotype of responding clones was assigned using the separately sequenced CD4+ and CD8+ repertoires. Clones were called with MiXCR by TCRdb after fastp trimmed the public reads at Q25, and only in-frame beta chains were retained. Each CDR3 protein appears once, grouped with its most common genes and DNA. The V and J calls and clone size come from TCRdb's table, not from the authors' own analysis. The sample has about 120,000 distinct CDR3 sequences on record, around a sixth of them singletons. Around 13% of the sample lies in the top ten.

Recombination connected TRBV4-2 to TRBJ2-1; matching of 6 bases hints at TRBD2 as the D gene. Material for sequencing was PBMCs or a T cell subset sorted from them (not recorded which). The clonotype comes from an adult woman who had mild COVID-19 (a few samples of this study predate the infection). The sample titles of this study are shuffled in the database, so cell type and time point are left out; the donor was told from shared clones. The CDR3 corresponds to CASSQQAGYGTNEQFF. The DNA reads as follows: TGTGCCAGCAGCCAGCAAGCGGGCTATGGGACCAATGAGCAGTTCTTC.